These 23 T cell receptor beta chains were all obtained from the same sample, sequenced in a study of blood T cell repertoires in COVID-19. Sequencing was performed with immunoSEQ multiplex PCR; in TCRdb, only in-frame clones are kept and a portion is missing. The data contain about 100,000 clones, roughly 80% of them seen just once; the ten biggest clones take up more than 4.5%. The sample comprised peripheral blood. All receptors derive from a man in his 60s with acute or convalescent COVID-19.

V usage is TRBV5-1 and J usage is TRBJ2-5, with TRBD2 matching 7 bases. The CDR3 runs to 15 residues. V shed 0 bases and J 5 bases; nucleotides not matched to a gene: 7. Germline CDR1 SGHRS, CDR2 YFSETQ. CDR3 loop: CASSLASTSAETQYF. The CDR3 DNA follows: TGCGCCAGCAGCTTGGCCTCCACTAGCGCGGAGACCCAGTACTTC.

CDR3 residues: CASSHPGRRETQYF. As DNA, the CDR3 is TGTGCCAGCAGCCATCCAGGGAGGAGAGAGACCCAGTACTTC. This chain joins TRBV3-1 (or the pseudogene TRBV3-2) and TRBJ2-5; D may be TRBD2 (6 bases). The germline V gene has CDR1 LGHDT and CDR2 YNNKEL (reference sequence). V shed 3 bases and J shed 4 bases, with 12 bases lying between them. The CDR3 loop spans 14 amino acids.

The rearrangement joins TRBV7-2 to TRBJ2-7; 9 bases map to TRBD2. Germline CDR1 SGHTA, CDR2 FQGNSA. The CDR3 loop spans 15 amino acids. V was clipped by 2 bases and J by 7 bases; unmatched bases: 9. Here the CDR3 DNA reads TGTGCCAGCAGCTTAAGTCGAGCGGGAGGAGGGGAGCAGTACTTC. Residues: CASSLSRAGGGEQYF.

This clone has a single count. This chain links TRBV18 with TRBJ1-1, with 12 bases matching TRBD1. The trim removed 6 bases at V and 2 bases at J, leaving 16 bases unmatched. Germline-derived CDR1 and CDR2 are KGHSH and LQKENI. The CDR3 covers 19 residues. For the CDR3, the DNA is TGTGCCAGCTCCCCCGGGACAGGGGGCCAGAGGAGGTTTAACACTGAAGCTTTCTTT. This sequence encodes CASSPGTGGQRRFNTEAFF.

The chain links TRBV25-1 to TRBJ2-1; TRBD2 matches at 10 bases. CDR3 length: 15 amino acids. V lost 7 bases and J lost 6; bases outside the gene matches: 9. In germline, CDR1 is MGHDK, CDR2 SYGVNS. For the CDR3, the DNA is TGTGCCAGCACTAAAGCGGGGGGGTTTGCCAATGAGCAGTTCTTC. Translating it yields CASTKAGGFANEQFF.

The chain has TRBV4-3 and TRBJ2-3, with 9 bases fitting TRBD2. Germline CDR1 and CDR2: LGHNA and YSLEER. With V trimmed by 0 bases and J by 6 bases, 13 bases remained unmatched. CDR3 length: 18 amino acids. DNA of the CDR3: TGCGCCAGCAGCCAAGATTGGGGAGTAGCGGGGGTGGGCGATACGCAGTATTTT. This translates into CASSQDWGVAGVGDTQYF.

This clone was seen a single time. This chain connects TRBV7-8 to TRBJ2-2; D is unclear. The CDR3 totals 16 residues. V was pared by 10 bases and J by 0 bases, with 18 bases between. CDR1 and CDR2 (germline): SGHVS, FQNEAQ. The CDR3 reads CATPMGAQTNTGELFF. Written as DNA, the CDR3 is TGTGCCACCCCGATGGGCGCTCAAACGAACACCGGGGAGCTGTTTTTT.

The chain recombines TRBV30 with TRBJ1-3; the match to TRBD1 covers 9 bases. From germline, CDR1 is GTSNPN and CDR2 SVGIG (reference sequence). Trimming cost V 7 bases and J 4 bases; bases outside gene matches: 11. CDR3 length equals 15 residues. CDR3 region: CALMSGTGIGNTIYF. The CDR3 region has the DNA TGTGCCTTGATGTCCGGGACAGGGATAGGAAACACCATATATTTT.

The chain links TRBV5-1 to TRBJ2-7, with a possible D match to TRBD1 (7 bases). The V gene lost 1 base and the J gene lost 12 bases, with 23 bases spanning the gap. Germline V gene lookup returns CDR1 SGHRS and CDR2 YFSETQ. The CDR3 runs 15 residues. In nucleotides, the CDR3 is TGCGCCAGCAGCTTGAATCAGGGGGGCGAAGAAATCGGGTACTTC. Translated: CASSLNQGGEEIGYF.

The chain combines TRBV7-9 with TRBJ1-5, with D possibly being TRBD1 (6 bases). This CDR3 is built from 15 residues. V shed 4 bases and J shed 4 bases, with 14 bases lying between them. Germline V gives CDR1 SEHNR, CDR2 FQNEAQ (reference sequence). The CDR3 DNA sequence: TGTGCCAGCAGCTATGGTGGGGGCGCGAATCAGCCCCAGCATTTT. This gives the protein CASSYGGGANQPQHF.

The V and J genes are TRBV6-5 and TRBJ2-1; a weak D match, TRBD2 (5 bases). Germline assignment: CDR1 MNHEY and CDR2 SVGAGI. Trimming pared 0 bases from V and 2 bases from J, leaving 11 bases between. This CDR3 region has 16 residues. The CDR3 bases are TGTGCCAGCAGTTACTCGAATCGAGGGACCTACAATGAGCAGTTCTTC. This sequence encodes CASSYSNRGTYNEQFF.

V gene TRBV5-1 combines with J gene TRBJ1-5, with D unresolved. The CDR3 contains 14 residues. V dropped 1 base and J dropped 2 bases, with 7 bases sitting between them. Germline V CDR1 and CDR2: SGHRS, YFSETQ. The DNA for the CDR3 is TGCGCCAGCAGCTTGTTGGGAGGCAATCAGCCCCAGCATTTT. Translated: CASSLLGGNQPQHF.

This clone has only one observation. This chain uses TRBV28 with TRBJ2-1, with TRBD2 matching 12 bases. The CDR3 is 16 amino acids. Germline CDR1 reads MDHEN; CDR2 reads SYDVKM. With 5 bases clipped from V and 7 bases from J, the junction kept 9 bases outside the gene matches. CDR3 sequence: CASSPPTSGSNNEQFF. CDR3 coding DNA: TGTGCCAGCAGTCCCCCGACTAGCGGGAGTAATAATGAGCAGTTCTTC.

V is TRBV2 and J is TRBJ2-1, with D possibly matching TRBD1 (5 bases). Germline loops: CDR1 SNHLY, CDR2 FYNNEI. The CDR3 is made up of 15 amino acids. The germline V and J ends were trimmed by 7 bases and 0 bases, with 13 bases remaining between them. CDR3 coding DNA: TGTGCCAGCATCCCTAGGGGAAGCTCCTACAATGAGCAGTTCTTC. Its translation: CASIPRGSSYNEQFF.

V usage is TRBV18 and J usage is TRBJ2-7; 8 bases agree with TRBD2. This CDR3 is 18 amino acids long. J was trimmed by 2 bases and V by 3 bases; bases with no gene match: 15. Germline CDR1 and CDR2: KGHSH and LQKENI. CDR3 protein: CASSPSSSSGGFAYEQYF. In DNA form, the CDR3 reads TGTGCCAGCTCACCTTCCTCCTCGTCGGGGGGGTTTGCCTACGAGCAGTACTTC.

The CDR3 is CASSLGPATNEKLFF. The CDR3 DNA sequence: TGTGCCAGCAGCTTGGGGCCCGCAACTAATGAAAAACTGTTTTTT. The chain combines TRBV13 with TRBJ1-4; D might be TRBD1 (5 bases). The ends were cut back, 3 bases at V and 0 bases at J, with 8 bases in the middle. The CDR3 consists of 15 residues. Per the germline V gene, CDR1 is PRHDT and CDR2 is FYEKMQ (reference sequence).

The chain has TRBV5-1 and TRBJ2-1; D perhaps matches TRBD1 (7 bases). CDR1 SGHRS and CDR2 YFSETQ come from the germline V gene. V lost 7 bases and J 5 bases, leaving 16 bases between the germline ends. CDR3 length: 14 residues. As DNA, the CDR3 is TGCGCCAGCCGACAGGGAGGAGTACACAATGAGCAGTTCTTC. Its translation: CASRQGGVHNEQFF.

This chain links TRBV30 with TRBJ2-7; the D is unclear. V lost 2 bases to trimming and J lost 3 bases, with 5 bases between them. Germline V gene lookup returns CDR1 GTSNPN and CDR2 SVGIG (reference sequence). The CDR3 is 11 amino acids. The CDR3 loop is CAWSNYYEQYF. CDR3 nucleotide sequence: TGTGCCTGGAGTAATTACTACGAGCAGTACTTC. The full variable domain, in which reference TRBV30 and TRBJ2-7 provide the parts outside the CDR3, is SQTIHQWPATLVQPVGSPLSLECTVEGTSNPNLYWYRQAAGRGLQLLFYSVGIGQISSEVPQNLSASRPQDRQFILSSKKLLLSDSGFYLCAWSNYYEQYFGPGTRLTVT.

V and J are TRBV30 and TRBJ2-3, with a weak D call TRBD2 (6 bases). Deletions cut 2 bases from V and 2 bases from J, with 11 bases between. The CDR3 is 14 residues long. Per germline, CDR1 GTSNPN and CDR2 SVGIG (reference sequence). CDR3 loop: CAWSSGGLTDTQYF. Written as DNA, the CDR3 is TGTGCCTGGAGTTCCGGGGGACTCACAGATACGCAGTATTTT.

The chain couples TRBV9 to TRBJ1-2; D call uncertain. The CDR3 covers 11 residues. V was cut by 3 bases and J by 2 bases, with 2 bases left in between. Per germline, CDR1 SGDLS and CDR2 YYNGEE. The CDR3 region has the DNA TGTGCCAGCAGCGCGAACTATGGCTACACCTTC. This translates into CASSANYGYTF.

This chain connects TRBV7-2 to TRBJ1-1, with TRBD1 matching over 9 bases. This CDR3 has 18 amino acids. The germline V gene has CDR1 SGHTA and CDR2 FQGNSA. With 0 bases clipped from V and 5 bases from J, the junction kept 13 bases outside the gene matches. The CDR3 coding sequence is TGTGCCAGCAGCTTAGCGCTAATTACAGGGGGCAGGATGACTGAAGCTTTCTTT. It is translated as CASSLALITGGRMTEAFF.

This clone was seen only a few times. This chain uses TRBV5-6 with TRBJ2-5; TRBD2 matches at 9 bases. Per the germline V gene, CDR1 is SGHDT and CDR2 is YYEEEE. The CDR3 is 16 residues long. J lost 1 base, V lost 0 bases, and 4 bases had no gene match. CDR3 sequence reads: CASSLEAGGLQETQYF. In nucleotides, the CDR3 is TGTGCCAGCAGCTTGGAAGCGGGGGGCCTCCAAGAGACCCAGTACTTC.

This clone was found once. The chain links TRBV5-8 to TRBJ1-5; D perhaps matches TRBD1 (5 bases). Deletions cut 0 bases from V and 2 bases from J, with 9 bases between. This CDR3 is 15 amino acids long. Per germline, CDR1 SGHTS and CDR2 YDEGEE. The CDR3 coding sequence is TGTGCCAGCAGCTTGGCAGGGCTAGGCAATCAGCCCCAGCATTTT. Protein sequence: CASSLAGLGNQPQHF.